This T cell receptor beta chain was profiled in a study of T cells after yellow fever vaccination. Findings and caveats of the study: A small proportion of clonotypes was detected in both the CD4 and CD8 compartments.

TCRdb re-called the 5' RACE reads through MiXCR, storing one row per CDR3 protein. This sample has approximately 150,000 distinct CDR3 sequences, with 5.5% to 8% found just once. This clonotype was detected only a few times. Its antigen is unidentified. The V end lost 3 bases, the J end lost 1 base, and 6 bases lay between the germline ends. CDR3 length: 13 residues. Germline V CDR1 and CDR2: SEHNR, FQNEAQ (reference sequence). The receptor was derived from a man younger than 35 who received the YFV17D yellow fever vaccine. The starting material was CD4+ T cells sorted from PBMCs, obtained on the day of the first yellow fever vaccination. The chain is built from TRBV7-9 and TRBJ1-1; D remains unclear. CDR3 sequence: CASSFDANTEAFF. The CDR3 coding sequence is TGTGCCAGCAGCTTTGATGCGAACACTGAAGCTTTCTTT.